Following are 9 T cell receptor beta chains from one sample sequenced in a study of blood T cell repertoires in COVID-19. The data were produced by immunoSEQ multiplex PCR, yet TCRdb's version contains in-frame clones alone and is incomplete. The sample contains roughly 330,000 clones, around 88% of which appear only once. The sequencing input was peripheral blood. These receptors came from a woman aged 45 to 65 with acute or convalescent COVID-19.

The gene calls are TRBV6-5 and TRBJ2-7; TRBD2 agrees at 10 bases. V gave up 6 bases and J gave up 3 bases; unmatched junction bases: 5. The CDR3 spans 14 residues. Germline CDR1 reads MNHEY; CDR2 reads SVGAGI. CDR3 nucleotides: TGTGCCAGCAGGACCGGACTAGCGGACTACGAGCAGTACTTC. Translated, it gives CASRTGLADYEQYF.

CDR3 bases: TGTGCCAGCAGCAGGACTAGCGGGGGCTACGAGCAGTACTTC. This sequence encodes CASSRTSGGYEQYF. The rearrangement links TRBV6-2 or TRBV6-3 to TRBJ2-7, with TRBD2 identical over 13 bases. This CDR3 spans 14 amino acids. CDR1 and CDR2 from the germline V gene are MNHEY and SVGEGT. The V and J ends lost 6 bases and 3 bases, in that order; junction bases with no gene match: 2.

This rearrangement joins TRBV18 to TRBJ2-7, with D maybe TRBD2 (7 bases). V shed 2 bases and J shed 5 bases, with 13 bases lying between them. This CDR3 contains 14 residues. CDR1 is KGHSH and CDR2 is LQKENI in the germline V gene. The CDR3 nucleotides read TGTGCCAGCTCACCATTGGGGGGGCGCGACGAGCAGTACTTC. Protein: CASSPLGGRDEQYF.

The chain employs TRBV7-3 and TRBJ2-3; D unresolved. V was shortened by 5 bases and J by 9 bases, with 15 bases between the two germline ends. In germline, CDR1 is SGHTA, CDR2 FQGTGA. The CDR3 runs to 13 residues. The CDR3 sequence is CASSPNALGTQYF. CDR3 coding DNA: TGTGCCAGCAGCCCGAACGCCCTAGGAACGCAGTATTTT. Based on the CDR3 plus reference TRBV7-3 and TRBJ2-3, the full variable domain is GAGVSQTPSNKVTEKGKYVELRCDPISGHTALYWYRQSLGQGPEFLIYFQGTGAADDSGLPNDRFFAVRPEGSVSTLKIQRTERGDSAVYLCASSPNALGTQYFGPGTRLTVL.

The chain couples TRBV7-9 to TRBJ2-1; D is perhaps TRBD2 (6 bases). V gave up 5 bases and J gave up 10 bases, with 15 bases separating them. CDR1 is SEHNR, CDR2 FQNEAQ, per germline (reference sequence). The CDR3 spans 13 residues. The CDR3: CASSTGLYREQFF. In DNA, the CDR3 is TGTGCCAGCAGCACGGGACTTTACAGAGAGCAGTTCTTC.

This clone was seen more than once but under ten times. This chain links TRBV29-1 with TRBJ2-7; 13 bases line up with TRBD2. The CDR3 is made up of 15 amino acids. Germline CDR1 SQVTM, CDR2 ANQGSEA. With 3 bases clipped from V and 4 bases from J, the junction kept 6 bases outside the gene matches. CDR3 residues: CSVEGGLAGMYEQYF. CDR3 DNA sequence: TGCAGCGTTGAGGGGGGACTAGCGGGAATGTACGAGCAGTACTTC.

The chain carries TRBV28 and TRBJ1-2; 9 positions agree with TRBD1. In germline, CDR1 is MDHEN, CDR2 SYDVKM. The CDR3 runs 15 residues. J gave up 8 bases and V 6 bases, and 13 bases lay outside the gene matches. The CDR3 nucleotides read TGTGCCAGCAGCGTGGGAGGGGGACAGGGACAGGGCTACACCTTC. This gives the protein CASSVGGGQGQGYTF.

The chain is built from TRBV18 and TRBJ1-6, with 8 nucleotides matching TRBD1. CDR1 is KGHSH and CDR2 is LQKENI in the germline V gene. The V segment lost 1 base and the J segment 6 bases; nucleotides outside the gene matches: 8. The CDR3 sequence is 17 residues long. The CDR3 region is CASSPLITGGGNSPLHF. In nucleotides, the CDR3 is TGTGCCAGCTCACCACTGATAACAGGGGGAGGTAATTCACCCCTCCACTTT.

This rearrangement joins TRBV7-9 to TRBJ1-6; D remains unclear. Germline V gives CDR1 SEHNR, CDR2 FQNEAQ (reference sequence). V lost 3 bases, J lost 10 bases, and 19 bases lay in between. This CDR3 has 16 amino acids. The CDR3 sequence is CASSFSQITSESPLHF. The CDR3 region has the DNA TGTGCCAGCAGCTTTAGCCAGATAACCTCGGAGTCACCCCTCCACTTT. The variable domain in full, with the rest retrieved from reference TRBV7-9 and TRBJ1-6, is DTGVSQNPRHKITKRGQNVTFRCDPISEHNRLYWYRQTLGQGPEFLTYFQNEAQLEKSRLLSDRFSAERPKGSFSTLEIQRTEQGDSAMYLCASSFSQITSESPLHFGNGTRLTVT.